This T cell receptor beta chain comes out of a study of cytomegalovirus exposure and HLA in healthy donors. Study-level background: A previous analysis identified fewer than 130 million unique TCR beta sequences derived from around 180 million T cells.

With 60 Vbeta and 13 Jbeta primers, the PCR was carried out. TCRdb's copy holds only in-frame clones and misses some; the assay was immunoSEQ multiplex PCR. The sample has over 150,000 clones; over 70% are singletons. The CDR3 totals 14 residues. Trimming pared 4 bases from V and 4 bases from J, leaving 13 bases between. The germline V gene encodes CDR1 MNHEY and CDR2 SMNVEV (reference sequence). On this clone: Its antigen remains unknown.

Study-level findings and limits: Sequence variants that were highly shared formed a cluster that was likely a sequencing artifact. Among TCR sequences, most were rare, though some public TCRs appeared in many donors. When presence/absence was analysed, sequencing depth was taken to be roughly uniform across donors.

This sequence was found in a young man in good health and CMV-seropositive. The J gene is TRBJ1-2, the V gene TRBV27, with a weak D call TRBD1 (6 bases). Material for sequencing was PBMCs. This chain's CDR3 is CASSSQGGSYGYTF. The CDR3 DNA is TGTGCCAGCAGTTCACAGGGAGGGAGCTATGGCTACACCTTC.